This TCR beta chain was captured in a study of blood T cell repertoires in COVID-19 (dated by TCRdb to 2020 to 2022). Describing the broader study: Samples covering the acute and convalescent phases of COVID-19 were provided by collaborators in the United States, Italy and Spain. The prospective study material was composed of cDNA or gDNA derived from T cells, B-cell-depleted T cells, or PBMCs. Where HLA class I and class II types were available, the types were taken from metadata supplied by the sample provider, not from assay-based typing. Nearly every sample came with metadata listing a de-identified subject ID, COVID-19 status, age in years and sex. Subjects who had been exposed to COVID-19, were actively infected with it, or had recovered from it provided the deeply sampled blood TCRbeta repertoires that made up the dataset. A freely available public database, intended as a resource for researchers studying the immune response to SARS-CoV-2, is where the repertoires were released. Samples came from the ongoing ImmuneRACE study (first 160 participants) plus 1,254 subjects from 6 global collaborators.

Compared with germline, V lacks 7 bases and J lacks 5 bases; bases without a gene match: 10. CDR1 and CDR2 (MDHEN, SYDVKM) derive from the germline V gene. The CDR3 holds 14 amino acids from the cysteine to the phenylalanine. The CDR3 DNA has 42 bases and is translated from base 1. TCRbeta CDR3 regions were amplified from genomic DNA using the immunoSEQ Assay, a bias-controlled multiplex PCR. The authors processed their data as follows. The number of nucleated cells in each sample was estimated from the amplification of reference gene primers within the assay. To quantify the absolute abundance of each unique TCRbeta CDR3 rearrangement, sequence reads were collapsed and filtered. For each sample, productive Simpson clonality was calculated as the square root of Simpson's diversity index across productive rearrangements. Not all clones reach the TCRdb copy of this immuneACCESS table, which keeps in-frame sequences only. Checked studies attribute under half of the gap to unresolved V genes and leave the rest unexplained. For V, J and clone size, that table is used; D and trimming come from the DNA. The sample table contains 60,000 or so clones; only one count was recorded for around 90% of them. The top ten clonotypes cover around 7.7% of the sample.

The full study reports these points: Clinical and demographic metadata were provided uncurated, with the amount varying by source and participant.

For this clone: The target of this receptor is not known. Base qualities are missing; no much larger clone stands one base away.

The collaborating institutions used their own protocols to collect whole blood in K2EDTA tubes. For TCRbeta analysis, collaborators shipped samples in one of three forms: frozen whole blood, isolated PBMCs, or DNA extracted from either of those sample types. This receptor was identified in a human donor with active COVID-19. The donor label of this sample is uncertain. The chain couples TRBV28 to TRBJ2-7; 8 middle bases align to TRBD2. Material for sequencing was peripheral blood. The CDR3 protein: CASIGSGEAHEQYF. Read as DNA, the sequence is TGTGCCAGCATCGGTAGCGGGGAAGCGCACGAGCAGTACTTC.